Listed here is a single T cell receptor beta chain. No antigen is known for it. With 60 Vbeta and 13 Jbeta primers, the PCR was carried out. The method was immunoSEQ multiplex PCR; TCRdb's version includes in-frame clones alone and lacks a portion of them. The repertoire holds approximately 150,000 clones, with under 90% as singletons. The sample originates from a study of cytomegalovirus exposure and HLA in healthy donors. Notes on the study in general: V- and J-gene trimming in TCR beta was tied to a missense DCLRE1C variant by an analysis performed later.

V was clipped by 2 bases and J by 9 bases; unmatched bases: 12. From germline, CDR1 is SGHTA and CDR2 FQGNSA. This CDR3 contains 17 residues. The clonotype comes from a man between 18 and 29 years old in good health and CMV-seronegative. The material sequenced was PBMCs. The V and J genes are TRBV7-2 and TRBJ2-3; TRBD2 matches at 12 bases. CDR3 protein: CASSLRLAGETGLTQYF. The CDR3, as DNA: TGTGCCAGCAGCTTAAGACTAGCGGGAGAGACTGGATTGACGCAGTATTTT.